The rows below give T cell receptor beta chains drawn from one sample of a study of graft-versus-host responses after intestinal transplantation. Assay: immunoSEQ multiplex PCR; the TCRdb copy retains only in-frame clones and omits some. Here the sample spans 99,000 or so clones, 85% to 95% being singletons. Their recognized antigens are unknown. The input for sequencing was unstimulated CD8+ T cells sorted from spleen or lymph node cells, taken before transplant. The source is a human donor who was the organ donor for an intestinal transplant. The CDR3 runs from the conserved cysteine through the conserved F or W. The order of the fields is clone size, CDR3 length, D gene, J gene, V gene, CDR3 DNA, CDR3 protein. The D gene is left open where the match is weak. Not all rows give a size; the values are once, few, many and, for expanded clones, a class.

NA | 16 | NA | TRBJ1-1 | TRBV2 | TGTGCCAGCACCGAGATGGGGAGACAGGTTCGACGGAAAGCTTTCTTT | CASTEMGRQVRRKAFF
NA | 13 | NA | TRBJ1-5 | TRBV9 | TGTGCCAGCAGCGTCAGGGGCAATCAGCCCCAGCATTTT | CASSVRGNQPQHF
NA | 15 | TRBD1 | TRBJ2-7 | TRBV18 | TGTGCCAGCTCAAGACAGGGTAATCCTACCTACGAGCAGTACTTC | CASSRQGNPTYEQYF
NA | 15 | NA | TRBJ2-7 | TRBV10-3 | TGTGCCATCAGTGAGGAGGACAGAGCCCTCTACGAGCAGTACTTC | CAISEEDRALYEQYF
NA | 14 | TRBD2 | TRBJ2-1 | TRBV30 | TGTGCCTGGTCCCTAGCGGGAGGGCCCTATGAGCAGTTCTTC | CAWSLAGGPYEQFF
NA | 17 | NA | TRBJ2-1 | TRBV4-2 | TGTGCCAGCAGCCAATCAATCGTACGGGAATGGAAGAATGAGCAGTTCTTC | CASSQSIVREWKNEQFF
few | 14 | NA | TRBJ2-2 | TRBV6-7 | TGTGCCAGCAGTTTCCCTCGATCGGCCGGGGAGCTGTTTTTT | CASSFPRSAGELFF
NA | 12 | NA | TRBJ2-3 | TRBV5-6 | TGTGCCAGCAGCCCCGGGCAGGGGTCGCAGTATTTT | CASSPGQGSQYF
NA | 15 | TRBD1 | TRBJ1-2 | TRBV27 | TGTGCCAGCAGTTCGGACGGGACAGGGGACTATGGCTACACCTTC | CASSSDGTGDYGYTF
few | 12 | NA | TRBJ1-1 | TRBV5-1 | TGCGCCAGCAGCTTGATAGGCAGCGAGACTTTCTTT | CASSLIGSETFF
NA | 18 | NA | TRBJ2-7 | TRBV5-6 | TGTGCCAGCAGCTTGTGGACCCGGGAACGTGTCCTAAGCTACGAGCAGTACTTC | CASSLWTRERVLSYEQYF
NA | 16 | NA | TRBJ2-7 | TRBV7-9 | TGTGCCAGCAGCTTCACGACTCACGCAGGGGACTACGAGCAGTACTTC | CASSFTTHAGDYEQYF
NA | 15 | TRBD1 | TRBJ2-2 | TRBV2 | TGTGCCAGCAGTGAAGCAGACAGGGTGTACGGGGAGCTGTTTTTT | CASSEADRVYGELFF
NA | 14 | NA | TRBJ1-5 | TRBV6-6 | TGTGCCAGCAGTTACTCGACAGGCAATCAGCCCCAGCATTTT | CASSYSTGNQPQHF
NA | 17 | NA | TRBJ2-5 | TRBV11-3 | TGTGCCAGCAGCTTAGGGGCGGTGGGGCCGATTCAAGAGACCCAGTACTTC | CASSLGAVGPIQETQYF
NA | 17 | NA | TRBJ1-5 | TRBV18 | TGTGCCAGGCTCCCCGAAGGGGCGGATTATAGCAATCAGCCCCAGCATTTT | CARLPEGADYSNQPQHF
NA | 16 | NA | TRBJ1-6 | TRBV10-3 | TGTGCCTCGCGGGGGGCCGTTTATCTGTACAATTCACCCCTCCACTTT | CASRGAVYLYNSPLHF
NA | 16 | TRBD2 | TRBJ2-5 | TRBV2 | TGTGCCAGCAGGGGAGGGACTAGCGGGGCTAAAGAGACCCAGTACTTC | CASRGGTSGAKETQYF
NA | 10 | NA | TRBJ2-7 | TRBV12-5 | TGTGCTAGTGGTTTGGCGGAGCAGTACTTC | CASGLAEQYF
NA | 17 | NA | TRBJ2-3 | TRBV30 | TGTGCCTGGAGCGTTACCCCGGGCGGGTCTAGCACAGATACGCAGTATTTT | CAWSVTPGGSSTDTQYF
NA | 16 | TRBD2 | TRBJ2-7 | TRBV2 | TGTGCCAGCAGGAACCCTACAGTAGCGGGGACGGACGAGCAGTACTTC | CASRNPTVAGTDEQYF
NA | 13 | NA | TRBJ2-1 | TRBV2 | TGTGCCAGATGGGGCGGGAACCCTTTCGAGCAGTTCTTC | CARWGGNPFEQFF
once | 12 | NA | TRBJ2-7 | TRBV5-6 | TGTGCCAGCAGCTTGTTGGAGAGGGAGCAGTACTTC | CASSLLEREQYF
NA | 16 | TRBD2 | TRBJ2-1 | TRBV7-6 | TGTGCCAGCAGCTTAGTCCCACTAGCGGGGGCGCCGTCTCCGCTCTTC | CASSLVPLAGAPSPLF
NA | 15 | TRBD2 | TRBJ2-3 | TRBV7-9 | TGTGCCAGCAGCTATAGCGGGAGAGAAACAGATACGCAGTATTTT | CASSYSGRETDTQYF
NA | 17 | NA | TRBJ2-5 | TRBV7-6 | TGTGCCAGCAGCGACAGGCAGGGCCCTCTCATTCAAGAGACCCAGTACTTC | CASSDRQGPLIQETQYF
NA | 14 | NA | TRBJ1-1 | TRBV28 | TGTGCCAGCAGTTTTGATCCTCCCGGGACATCGGCTTTCTTT | CASSFDPPGTSAFF
NA | 16 | TRBD2 | TRBJ2-5 | TRBV7-3 | TGTGCCAGCAGCCTGATATGGCGGGGGGGGCCAATTGAGCAGTACTTC | CASSLIWRGGPIEQYF
NA | 13 | NA | TRBJ1-2 | TRBV4-1 | TGCGCCAGCTTTGCCGGACAAGACTATGGCTACACCTTC | CASFAGQDYGYTF
NA | 12 | NA | TRBJ1-2 | TRBV29-1 | TGCAGCGTTGAAGGTACAAACTATGGCTACACCTTC | CSVEGTNYGYTF
NA | 14 | NA | TRBJ1-1 | TRBV19 | TGTGCCAGTAGTTCCCGGGGGGCGAACACTGAAGCTTTCTTT | CASSSRGANTEAFF